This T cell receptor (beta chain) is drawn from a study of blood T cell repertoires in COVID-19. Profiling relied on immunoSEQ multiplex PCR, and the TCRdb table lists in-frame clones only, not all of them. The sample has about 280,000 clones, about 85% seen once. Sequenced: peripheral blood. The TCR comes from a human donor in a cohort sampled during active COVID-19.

CDR3 region: CASTETGNTGELFF. In DNA form, the CDR3 reads TGTGCCAGCACCGAGACAGGTAACACCGGGGAGCTGTTTTTT. V and J are TRBV3-1 (or the pseudogene TRBV3-2) and TRBJ2-2, with TRBD1 as a possible D gene (6 bases). The V and J ends lost 7 bases and 2 bases respectively, with 11 bases between them. Germline CDR1 and CDR2: LGHDT and YNNKEL (reference sequence). The CDR3 sequence is 14 residues long.